Listed below are T cell receptor beta chains from one sample, sequenced in a study of CD8+CD57+ T cells in acquired aplastic anemia. TCRdb redid the calling of the reads with MiXCR, one entry per CDR3 protein. The data contain 150,000 to 200,000 distinct CDR3 sequences, over 60% of them singletons. Sequenced input: sorted CD4+, CD8+, or CD8+CD57+ T cells (not recorded which) from PBMCs. These receptors were taken from a human donor with severe aplastic anemia or a healthy control (not recorded which). Each CDR3 is given with its conserved first and last residue. Each record gives: D gene, V gene, J gene, clone size, CDR3 protein, CDR3 DNA. D genes are given only for firm matches. Clone size, where shown, is once, few, many, or a class for clones that have expanded.

d_call: TRBD1; v_call: TRBV10-1; j_call: TRBJ1-1; clone_size: .; cdr3_aa: CASSFTQGAEAFF; cdr3_nt: TGCGCCAGCAGCTTCACACAGGGGGCTGAAGCTTTCTTT
d_call: .; v_call: TRBV2; j_call: TRBJ2-5; clone_size: .; cdr3_aa: CASQWASGETQYF; cdr3_nt: TGTGCCAGCCAATGGGCGTCGGGGGAGACCCAGTACTTC
d_call: .; v_call: TRBV9; j_call: TRBJ2-3; clone_size: .; cdr3_aa: CASSVGGRDTDTQYF; cdr3_nt: TGTGCCAGCAGCGTAGGTGGGAGAGACACAGATACGCAGTATTTT
d_call: .; v_call: TRBV20-1; j_call: TRBJ2-5; clone_size: .; cdr3_aa: CSARVPQETQYF; cdr3_nt: TGCAGTGCTAGAGTCCCTCAAGAGACCCAGTACTTC
d_call: .; v_call: TRBV24-1; j_call: TRBJ1-2; clone_size: .; cdr3_aa: CATRDRLGSGYTF; cdr3_nt: TGTGCCACCAGAGACCGCCTTGGTAGTGGCTACACCTTC
d_call: .; v_call: TRBV10-3; j_call: TRBJ2-1; clone_size: .; cdr3_aa: CATQVGDSYNEQFF; cdr3_nt: TGTGCCACGCAGGTAGGAGACTCCTACAATGAGCAGTTCTTC
d_call: .; v_call: TRBV9; j_call: TRBJ1-2; clone_size: few; cdr3_aa: CASSVGGLPNYGYTF; cdr3_nt: TGTGCCAGCAGCGTAGGTGGGCTCCCTAACTATGGCTACACCTTC
d_call: .; v_call: TRBV20-1; j_call: TRBJ2-3; clone_size: .; cdr3_aa: CSARASLQGTTDTQYF; cdr3_nt: TGCAGTGCTAGAGCCTCACTGCAGGGGACGACAGATACGCAGTATTTT
d_call: TRBD1; v_call: TRBV27; j_call: TRBJ2-3; clone_size: few; cdr3_aa: CASSFLFETGTDTQYF; cdr3_nt: TGTGCCAGCAGTTTTCTTTTTGAGACAGGGACAGATACGCAGTATTTT
d_call: TRBD1; v_call: TRBV10-3; j_call: TRBJ1-1; clone_size: .; cdr3_aa: CASSGRDRGRTEAFF; cdr3_nt: TGTGCCAGCAGTGGCCGGGACAGGGGGCGGACTGAAGCTTTCTTT
d_call: .; v_call: TRBV6-1; j_call: TRBJ2-3; clone_size: .; cdr3_aa: CASTERASTDTQYF; cdr3_nt: TGTGCCAGCACTGAGCGGGCCAGCACAGATACGCAGTATTTT
d_call: .; v_call: TRBV12-3/TRBV12-4; j_call: TRBJ1-1; clone_size: .; cdr3_aa: CASSSDRQAFF; cdr3_nt: TGTGCCAGCAGCTCCGACAGGCAAGCTTTCTTT
d_call: TRBD1; v_call: TRBV6-1; j_call: TRBJ2-6; clone_size: few; cdr3_aa: CASSDGRDRGANVLTF; cdr3_nt: TGTGCCAGCAGTGACGGCCGGGACAGGGGGGCCAACGTCCTGACTTTC
d_call: .; v_call: TRBV9; j_call: TRBJ1-3; clone_size: many; cdr3_aa: CASSADSSSGNTIYF; cdr3_nt: TGTGCCAGCAGCGCTGACAGTAGCTCTGGAAACACCATATATTTT
d_call: TRBD1; v_call: TRBV7-2; j_call: TRBJ2-2; clone_size: .; cdr3_aa: CASSLGITGGEAGELFF; cdr3_nt: TGTGCCAGCAGCTTAGGAATAACAGGGGGCGAGGCCGGGGAGCTGTTTTTT
d_call: .; v_call: TRBV7-2; j_call: TRBJ1-2; clone_size: .; cdr3_aa: CASSLAGGDNYGYTF; cdr3_nt: TGTGCCAGCAGCTTAGCGGGCGGGGACAACTATGGCTACACCTTC
d_call: .; v_call: TRBV29-1; j_call: TRBJ2-7; clone_size: .; cdr3_aa: CSVEGSNSYGQYF; cdr3_nt: TGCAGCGTTGAGGGCAGTAACTCCTACGGGCAGTACTTC
d_call: .; v_call: TRBV12-3/TRBV12-4; j_call: TRBJ1-6; clone_size: .; cdr3_aa: CASSLLGTRNSPLHF; cdr3_nt: TGTGCCAGCAGTTTATTAGGGACGAGGAATTCACCCCTCCACTTT
d_call: .; v_call: TRBV7-2; j_call: TRBJ2-7; clone_size: once; cdr3_aa: CASSLGHQTYEQYF; cdr3_nt: TGCGCCAGCAGCTTAGGGCACCAGACTTACGAGCAGTACTTC
d_call: .; v_call: TRBV19; j_call: TRBJ2-2; clone_size: .; cdr3_aa: CASSITWDNTGELFF; cdr3_nt: TGTGCCAGTAGTATAACTTGGGACAACACCGGGGAGCTGTTTTTT
d_call: .; v_call: TRBV2; j_call: TRBJ1-1; clone_size: .; cdr3_aa: CAIQTQGTEAFF; cdr3_nt: TGTGCCATCCAGACCCAGGGCACTGAAGCTTTCTTT
d_call: TRBD2; v_call: TRBV2; j_call: TRBJ2-7; clone_size: .; cdr3_aa: CASSVGGGSSYEQYF; cdr3_nt: TGTGCCAGCAGTGTGGGCGGGGGATCGTCCTACGAGCAGTACTTC
d_call: .; v_call: TRBV29-1; j_call: TRBJ2-7; clone_size: once; cdr3_aa: CSVEGGSSRREYEQYF; cdr3_nt: TGCAGCGTTGAAGGTGGCAGCTCCCGACGGGAGTACGAGCAGTACTTC
d_call: TRBD2; v_call: TRBV20-1; j_call: TRBJ2-3; clone_size: .; cdr3_aa: CSADLTSGGDTQYF; cdr3_nt: TGCAGTGCTGATCTCACTAGCGGGGGAGATACGCAGTATTTT
d_call: .; v_call: TRBV20-1; j_call: TRBJ1-5; clone_size: .; cdr3_aa: CSASSGQPQHF; cdr3_nt: TGCAGTGCTAGTTCCGGTCAGCCCCAGCATTTT
d_call: .; v_call: TRBV2; j_call: TRBJ1-4; clone_size: many; cdr3_aa: CASNLFTRTNEKLFF; cdr3_nt: TGTGCCAGCAATCTCTTTACGCGGACTAATGAAAAACTGTTTTTT
d_call: .; v_call: TRBV19; j_call: TRBJ1-2; clone_size: .; cdr3_aa: CASMEQVGGYTF; cdr3_nt: TGTGCCAGTATGGAACAGGTTGGGGGCTACACCTTC
d_call: .; v_call: TRBV7-9; j_call: TRBJ2-3; clone_size: .; cdr3_aa: CASSLIRTTQYF; cdr3_nt: TGTGCCAGCAGCTTAATTCGAACTACGCAGTATTTT
d_call: .; v_call: TRBV7-2; j_call: TRBJ2-7; clone_size: .; cdr3_aa: CASSSTGAYEQYF; cdr3_nt: TGTGCCAGCAGCTCAACCGGGGCCTACGAGCAGTACTTC
d_call: TRBD1; v_call: TRBV19; j_call: TRBJ1-2; clone_size: .; cdr3_aa: CASSSTGQGYDGYTF; cdr3_nt: TGTGCCAGTAGTTCTACGGGACAGGGTTACGATGGCTACACCTTC
d_call: TRBD2; v_call: TRBV7-2; j_call: TRBJ2-3; clone_size: .; cdr3_aa: CASSLVGLVLDTQYF; cdr3_nt: TGTGCCAGCAGCTTAGTGGGACTAGTTCTAGATACGCAGTATTTT
d_call: .; v_call: TRBV7-9; j_call: TRBJ2-1; clone_size: once; cdr3_aa: CASSSGLNEQFF; cdr3_nt: TGTGCCAGCAGCTCAGGGCTGAATGAGCAGTTCTTC
d_call: .; v_call: TRBV7-6; j_call: TRBJ2-1; clone_size: .; cdr3_aa: CASSSSSRDEQFF; cdr3_nt: TGTGCCAGCAGCTCCTCTTCTAGGGATGAGCAGTTCTTC
d_call: TRBD2; v_call: TRBV24-1; j_call: TRBJ2-7; clone_size: .; cdr3_aa: CATSYRTSGANEQYF; cdr3_nt: TGTGCCACCAGTTATCGGACTAGCGGGGCCAACGAGCAGTACTTC
d_call: TRBD1; v_call: TRBV7-2; j_call: TRBJ1-5; clone_size: .; cdr3_aa: CASSLEKTGIQPQHF; cdr3_nt: TGTGCCAGCAGCTTAGAAAAGACAGGGATTCAGCCCCAGCATTTT
d_call: .; v_call: TRBV6-5; j_call: TRBJ1-5; clone_size: .; cdr3_aa: CASSYQGLNQSQHF; cdr3_nt: TGTGCCAGCAGTTACCAGGGGTTGAATCAGTCCCAGCATTTT
d_call: .; v_call: TRBV29-1; j_call: TRBJ2-5; clone_size: .; cdr3_aa: CSELRGQETQNF; cdr3_nt: TGCAGCGAGCTGCGGGGGCAAGAGACCCAGAACTTC
d_call: .; v_call: TRBV19; j_call: TRBJ2-6; clone_size: .; cdr3_aa: CASSITGANVLTF; cdr3_nt: TGTGCCAGTAGTATCACTGGGGCCAACGTCCTGACTTTC
d_call: TRBD2; v_call: TRBV20-1; j_call: TRBJ2-7; clone_size: .; cdr3_aa: CSALSGRASYEQYF; cdr3_nt: TGCAGTGCCCTTAGCGGGAGGGCCTCCTACGAGCAGTACTTC
d_call: TRBD2; v_call: TRBV2; j_call: TRBJ2-7; clone_size: once; cdr3_aa: CASSHRAGAYEQYF; cdr3_nt: TGTGCCAGCAGCCACCGGGCGGGAGCTTACGAGCAGTACTTC
d_call: .; v_call: TRBV4-2; j_call: TRBJ1-3; clone_size: .; cdr3_aa: CASSPLVAGAFSGNTIYF; cdr3_nt: TGTGCCAGCAGCCCCCTAGTGGCGGGGGCCTTCTCTGGAAACACCATATATTTT
d_call: .; v_call: TRBV20-1; j_call: TRBJ1-1; clone_size: .; cdr3_aa: CSARHRDPQAFF; cdr3_nt: TGCAGTGCTAGACACAGGGATCCTCAAGCTTTCTTT
d_call: .; v_call: TRBV4-1; j_call: TRBJ2-6; clone_size: once; cdr3_aa: CASSQERVTGANVLTF; cdr3_nt: TGCGCCAGCAGCCAAGAGCGAGTAACTGGGGCCAACGTCCTGACTTTC
d_call: TRBD1; v_call: TRBV2; j_call: TRBJ1-6; clone_size: .; cdr3_aa: CASSDRGQTTINSPLHF; cdr3_nt: TGTGCCAGCAGTGACAGGGGGCAGACCACGATCAATTCACCCCTCCACTTT
d_call: .; v_call: TRBV7-2; j_call: TRBJ1-1; clone_size: few; cdr3_aa: CASSQVYTEAFF; cdr3_nt: TGTGCCAGCAGCCAGGTATACACTGAAGCTTTCTTT
d_call: TRBD1; v_call: TRBV7-9; j_call: TRBJ2-6; clone_size: .; cdr3_aa: CASSLVRDRGFGANVLTF; cdr3_nt: TGTGCCAGCAGCTTAGTTAGGGACAGGGGGTTCGGGGCCAACGTCCTGACTTTC
d_call: .; v_call: TRBV10-1; j_call: TRBJ1-1; clone_size: .; cdr3_aa: CASSESAVGRNTEAFF; cdr3_nt: TGCGCCAGCAGTGAGTCGGCAGTTGGGAGGAACACTGAAGCTTTCTTT
d_call: TRBD2; v_call: TRBV9; j_call: TRBJ2-1; clone_size: many; cdr3_aa: CASSGGGLVGEQFF; cdr3_nt: TGTGCCAGCAGCGGGGGGGGTTTGGTCGGTGAGCAGTTCTTC
d_call: TRBD1; v_call: TRBV5-6; j_call: TRBJ2-2; clone_size: many; cdr3_aa: CASSLWDRGPGELFF; cdr3_nt: TGTGCCAGCAGCTTGTGGGACAGGGGGCCCGGGGAGCTGTTTTTT
d_call: .; v_call: TRBV5-1; j_call: TRBJ1-5; clone_size: .; cdr3_aa: CASSSEGRREQPQHF; cdr3_nt: TGCGCCAGCAGTTCCGAGGGAAGGCGGGAACAGCCCCAGCATTTT
d_call: .; v_call: TRBV24-1; j_call: TRBJ2-2; clone_size: .; cdr3_aa: CATTGSGTGELFF; cdr3_nt: TGTGCCACCACAGGAAGCGGCACCGGGGAGCTGTTTTTT
d_call: .; v_call: TRBV24-1; j_call: TRBJ2-3; clone_size: many; cdr3_aa: CATSDPEPELLGTQYF; cdr3_nt: TGTGCCACCAGTGACCCGGAACCCGAGCTGCTTGGTACGCAGTATTTT
d_call: .; v_call: TRBV2; j_call: TRBJ1-5; clone_size: many; cdr3_aa: CASSDMNQPQHF; cdr3_nt: TGTGCCAGCAGTGATATGAATCAGCCCCAGCATTTT
d_call: .; v_call: TRBV7-9; j_call: TRBJ1-6; clone_size: .; cdr3_aa: CASSLEVPNSPLHF; cdr3_nt: TGTGCCAGCAGCTTAGAAGTGCCCAATTCACCCCTCCACTTT
d_call: TRBD2; v_call: TRBV20-1; j_call: TRBJ2-7; clone_size: .; cdr3_aa: CSADPGLAGGAYEQYF; cdr3_nt: TGCAGTGCTGATCCGGGACTAGCGGGGGGGGCATACGAGCAGTACTTC
d_call: .; v_call: TRBV5-5; j_call: TRBJ2-3; clone_size: once; cdr3_aa: CASSLVAGRTDTQYF; cdr3_nt: TGTGCCAGCAGCTTGGTCGCAGGTCGCACAGATACGCAGTATTTT
d_call: TRBD1; v_call: TRBV19; j_call: TRBJ2-7; clone_size: once; cdr3_aa: CASSAKGTGEKHEQYF; cdr3_nt: TGTGCCAGTAGTGCTAAAGGGACAGGGGAAAAACACGAGCAGTACTTC